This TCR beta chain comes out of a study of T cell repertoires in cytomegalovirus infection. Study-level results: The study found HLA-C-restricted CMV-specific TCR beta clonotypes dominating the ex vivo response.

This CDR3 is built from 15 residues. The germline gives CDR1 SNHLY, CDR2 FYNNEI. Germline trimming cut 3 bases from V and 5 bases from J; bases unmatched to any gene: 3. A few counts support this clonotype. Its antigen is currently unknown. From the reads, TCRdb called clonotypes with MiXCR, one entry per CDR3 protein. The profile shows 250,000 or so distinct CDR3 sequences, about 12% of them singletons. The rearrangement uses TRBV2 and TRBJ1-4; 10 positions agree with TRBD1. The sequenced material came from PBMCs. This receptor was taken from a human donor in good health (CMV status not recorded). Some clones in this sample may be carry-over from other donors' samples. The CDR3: CASSETGGTNEKLFF. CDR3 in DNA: TGTGCCAGCAGTGAGACAGGGGGCACCAATGAAAAACTGTTTTTT.